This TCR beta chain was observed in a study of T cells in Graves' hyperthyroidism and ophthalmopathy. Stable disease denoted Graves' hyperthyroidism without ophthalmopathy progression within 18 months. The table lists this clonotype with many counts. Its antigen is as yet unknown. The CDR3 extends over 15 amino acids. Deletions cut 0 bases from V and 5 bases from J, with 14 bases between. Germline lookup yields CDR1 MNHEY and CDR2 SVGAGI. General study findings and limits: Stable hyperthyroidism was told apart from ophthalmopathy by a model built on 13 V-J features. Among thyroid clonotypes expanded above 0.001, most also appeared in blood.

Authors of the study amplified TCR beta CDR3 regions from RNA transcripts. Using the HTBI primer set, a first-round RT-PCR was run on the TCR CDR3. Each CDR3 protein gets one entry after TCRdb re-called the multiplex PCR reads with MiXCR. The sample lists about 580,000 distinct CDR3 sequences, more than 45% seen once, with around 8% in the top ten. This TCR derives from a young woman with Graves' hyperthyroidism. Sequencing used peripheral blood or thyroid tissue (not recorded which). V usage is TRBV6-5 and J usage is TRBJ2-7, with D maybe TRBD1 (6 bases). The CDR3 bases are TGTGCCAGCAGTTACTCGACAGGCACGGTGGACGAGCAGTACTTC. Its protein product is CASSYSTGTVDEQYF.